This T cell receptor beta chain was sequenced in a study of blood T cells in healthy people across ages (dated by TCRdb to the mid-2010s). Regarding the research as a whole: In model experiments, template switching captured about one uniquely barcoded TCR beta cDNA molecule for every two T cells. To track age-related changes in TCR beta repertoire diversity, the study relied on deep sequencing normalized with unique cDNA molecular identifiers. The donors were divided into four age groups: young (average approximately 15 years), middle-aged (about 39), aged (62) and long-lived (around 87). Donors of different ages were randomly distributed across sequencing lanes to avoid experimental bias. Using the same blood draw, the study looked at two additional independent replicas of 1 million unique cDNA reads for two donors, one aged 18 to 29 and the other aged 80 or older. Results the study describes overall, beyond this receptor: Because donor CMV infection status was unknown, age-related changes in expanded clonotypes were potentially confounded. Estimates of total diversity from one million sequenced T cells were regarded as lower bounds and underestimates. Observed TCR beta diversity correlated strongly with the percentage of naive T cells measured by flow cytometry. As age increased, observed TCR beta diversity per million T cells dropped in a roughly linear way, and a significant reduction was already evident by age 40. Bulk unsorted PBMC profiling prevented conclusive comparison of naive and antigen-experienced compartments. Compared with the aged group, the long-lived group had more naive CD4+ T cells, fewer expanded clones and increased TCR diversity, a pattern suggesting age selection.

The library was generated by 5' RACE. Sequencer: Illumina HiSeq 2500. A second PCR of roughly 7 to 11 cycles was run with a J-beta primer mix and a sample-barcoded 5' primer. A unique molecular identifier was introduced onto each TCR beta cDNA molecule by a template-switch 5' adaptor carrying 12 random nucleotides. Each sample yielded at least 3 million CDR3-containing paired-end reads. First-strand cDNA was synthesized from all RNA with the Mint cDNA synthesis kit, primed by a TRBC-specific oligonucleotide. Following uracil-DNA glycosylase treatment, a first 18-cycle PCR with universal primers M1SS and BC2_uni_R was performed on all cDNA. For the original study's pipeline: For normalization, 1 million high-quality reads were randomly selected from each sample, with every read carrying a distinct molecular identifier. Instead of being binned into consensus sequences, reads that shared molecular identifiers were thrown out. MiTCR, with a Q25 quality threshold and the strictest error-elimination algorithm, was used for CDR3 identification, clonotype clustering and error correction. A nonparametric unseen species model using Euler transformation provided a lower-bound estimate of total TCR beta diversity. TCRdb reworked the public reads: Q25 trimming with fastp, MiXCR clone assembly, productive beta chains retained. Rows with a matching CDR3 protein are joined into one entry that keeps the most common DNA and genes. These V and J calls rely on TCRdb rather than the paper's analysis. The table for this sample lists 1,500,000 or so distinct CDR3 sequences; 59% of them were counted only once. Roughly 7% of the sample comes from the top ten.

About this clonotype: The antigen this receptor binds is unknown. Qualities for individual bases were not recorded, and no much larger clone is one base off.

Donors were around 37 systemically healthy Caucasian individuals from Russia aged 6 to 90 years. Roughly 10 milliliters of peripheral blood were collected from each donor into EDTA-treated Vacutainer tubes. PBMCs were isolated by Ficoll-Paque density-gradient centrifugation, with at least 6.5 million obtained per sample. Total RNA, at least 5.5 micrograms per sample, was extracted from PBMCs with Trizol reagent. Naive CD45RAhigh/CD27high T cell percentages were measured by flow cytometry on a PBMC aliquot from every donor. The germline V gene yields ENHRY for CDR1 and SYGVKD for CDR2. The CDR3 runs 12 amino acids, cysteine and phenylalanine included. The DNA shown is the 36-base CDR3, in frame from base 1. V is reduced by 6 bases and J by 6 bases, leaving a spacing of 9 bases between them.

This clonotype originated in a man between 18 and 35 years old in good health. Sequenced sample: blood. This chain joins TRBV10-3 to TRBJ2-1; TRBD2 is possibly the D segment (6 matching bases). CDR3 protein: CAIREGPNEQFF. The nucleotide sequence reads TGTGCCATCAGGGAGGGCCCCAATGAGCAGTTCTTC.